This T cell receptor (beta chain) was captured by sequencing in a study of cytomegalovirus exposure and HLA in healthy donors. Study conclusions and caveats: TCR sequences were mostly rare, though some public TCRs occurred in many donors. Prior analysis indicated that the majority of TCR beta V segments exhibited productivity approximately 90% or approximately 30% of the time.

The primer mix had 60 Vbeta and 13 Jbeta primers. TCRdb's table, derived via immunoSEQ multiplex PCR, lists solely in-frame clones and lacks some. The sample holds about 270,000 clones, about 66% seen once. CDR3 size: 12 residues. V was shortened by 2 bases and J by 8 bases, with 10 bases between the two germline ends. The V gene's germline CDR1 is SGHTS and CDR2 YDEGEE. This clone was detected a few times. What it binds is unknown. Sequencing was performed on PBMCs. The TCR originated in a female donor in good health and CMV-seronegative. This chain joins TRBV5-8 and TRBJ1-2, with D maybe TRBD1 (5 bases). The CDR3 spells CASSFGGIGYTF. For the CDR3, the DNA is TGTGCCAGCAGCTTCGGGGGGATCGGCTACACCTTC.